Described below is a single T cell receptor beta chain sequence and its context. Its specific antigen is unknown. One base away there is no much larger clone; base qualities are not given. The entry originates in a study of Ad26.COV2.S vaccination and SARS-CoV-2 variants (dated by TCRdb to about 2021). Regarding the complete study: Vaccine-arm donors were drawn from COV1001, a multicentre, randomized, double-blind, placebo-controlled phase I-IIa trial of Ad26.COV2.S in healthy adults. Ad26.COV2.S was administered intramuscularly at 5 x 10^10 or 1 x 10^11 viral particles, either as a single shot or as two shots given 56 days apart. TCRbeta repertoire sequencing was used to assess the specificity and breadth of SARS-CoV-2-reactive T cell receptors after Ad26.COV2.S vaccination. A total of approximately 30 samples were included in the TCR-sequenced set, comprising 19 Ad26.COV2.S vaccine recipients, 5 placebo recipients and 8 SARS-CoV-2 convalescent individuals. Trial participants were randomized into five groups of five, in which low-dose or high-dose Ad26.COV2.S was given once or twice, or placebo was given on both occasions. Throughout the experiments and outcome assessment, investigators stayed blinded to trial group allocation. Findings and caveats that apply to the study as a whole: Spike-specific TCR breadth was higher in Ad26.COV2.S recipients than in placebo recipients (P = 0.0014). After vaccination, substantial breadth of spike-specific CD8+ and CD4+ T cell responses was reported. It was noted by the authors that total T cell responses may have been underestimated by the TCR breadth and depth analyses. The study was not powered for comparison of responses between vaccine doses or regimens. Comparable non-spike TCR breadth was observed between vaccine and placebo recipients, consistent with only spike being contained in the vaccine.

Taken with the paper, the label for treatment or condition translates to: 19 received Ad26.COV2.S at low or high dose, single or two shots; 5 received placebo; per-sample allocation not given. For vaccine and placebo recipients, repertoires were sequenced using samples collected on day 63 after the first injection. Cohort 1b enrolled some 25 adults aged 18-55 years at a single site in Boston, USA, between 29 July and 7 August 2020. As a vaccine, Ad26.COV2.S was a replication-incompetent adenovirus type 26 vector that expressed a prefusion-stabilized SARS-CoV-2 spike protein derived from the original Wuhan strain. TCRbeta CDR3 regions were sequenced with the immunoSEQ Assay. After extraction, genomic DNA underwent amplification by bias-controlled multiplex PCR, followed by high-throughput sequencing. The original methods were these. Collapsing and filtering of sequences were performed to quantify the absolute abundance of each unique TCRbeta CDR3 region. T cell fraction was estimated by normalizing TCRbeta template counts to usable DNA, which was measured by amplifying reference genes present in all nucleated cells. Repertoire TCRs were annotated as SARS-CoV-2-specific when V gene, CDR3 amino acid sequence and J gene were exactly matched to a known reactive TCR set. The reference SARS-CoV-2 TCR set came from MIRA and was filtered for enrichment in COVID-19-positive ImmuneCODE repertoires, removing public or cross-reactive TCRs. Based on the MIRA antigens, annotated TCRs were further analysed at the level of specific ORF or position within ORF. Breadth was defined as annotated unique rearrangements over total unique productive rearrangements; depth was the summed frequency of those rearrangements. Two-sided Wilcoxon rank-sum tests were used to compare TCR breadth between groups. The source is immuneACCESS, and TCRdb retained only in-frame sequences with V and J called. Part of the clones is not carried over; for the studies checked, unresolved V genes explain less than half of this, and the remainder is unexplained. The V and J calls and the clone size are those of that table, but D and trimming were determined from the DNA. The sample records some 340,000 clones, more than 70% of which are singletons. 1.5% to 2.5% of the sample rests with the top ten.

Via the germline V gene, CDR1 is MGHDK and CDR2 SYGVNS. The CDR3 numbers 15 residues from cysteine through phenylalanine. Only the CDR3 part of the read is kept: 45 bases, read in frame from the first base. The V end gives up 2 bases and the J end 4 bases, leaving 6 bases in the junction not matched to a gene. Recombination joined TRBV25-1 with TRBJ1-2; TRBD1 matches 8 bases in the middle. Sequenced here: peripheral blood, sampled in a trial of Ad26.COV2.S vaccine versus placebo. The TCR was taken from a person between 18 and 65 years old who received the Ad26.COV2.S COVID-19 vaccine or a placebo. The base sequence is TGTGCCAGCAGTGAACGAGGGACAGGATTCTATGGCTACACCTTC. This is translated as CASSERGTGFYGYTF.